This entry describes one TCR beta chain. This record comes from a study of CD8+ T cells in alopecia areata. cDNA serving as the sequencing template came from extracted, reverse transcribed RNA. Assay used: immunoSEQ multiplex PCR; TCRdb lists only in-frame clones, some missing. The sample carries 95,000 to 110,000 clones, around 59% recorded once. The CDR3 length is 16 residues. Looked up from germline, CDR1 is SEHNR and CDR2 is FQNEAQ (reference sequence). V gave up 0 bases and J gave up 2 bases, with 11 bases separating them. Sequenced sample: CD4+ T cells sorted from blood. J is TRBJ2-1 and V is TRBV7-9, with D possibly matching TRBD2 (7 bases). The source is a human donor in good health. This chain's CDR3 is CASSLAGGAAYNEQFF. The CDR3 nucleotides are TGTGCCAGCAGCTTAGCTGGGGGGGCCGCCTACAATGAGCAGTTCTTC.